Each of the 27 T cell receptor beta chains below was sequenced from the same sample in a study of spatial heterogeneity in lung cancer. The sample's time point: sample taken at primary tumor resection. No cognate antigen is known for these TCRs. TCRdb re-called the 5' RACE reads with MiXCR, one entry per CDR3 protein. The sample yields about 8,100 distinct CDR3 sequences, around an eighth seen once. Study-level findings and limits: Tumor mutation count correlated with how many alpha and beta TCRs expanded intratumorally.

The sample consisted of lung tumor tissue, taken at surgery. These receptors were collected from a male donor with early-stage non-small cell lung cancer.

Details on this clonotype: This may come from a read error, since a much larger clone is one base off. This beta chain is an off-target read within a library intended for alpha chains, so its frequency means little. The gene calls are TRBV10-3 and TRBJ2-7; D not resolved. The CDR3 extends over 14 amino acids. Trimming removed 5 bases from V and 2 bases from J, with 13 bases in between. In germline, CDR1 is ENHRY, CDR2 SYGVKD. The CDR3 protein is CAISPLAATYEQYF. The CDR3 nucleotides are TGTGCCATCAGTCCCTTGGCAGCCACCTACGAGCAGTACTTC.

As for this clonotype: This beta chain appears as a stray read in a library generated for alpha chains; its size is not informative. The genes are TRBV18 and TRBJ2-6, with 7 bases fitting TRBD2. After removal of 6 bases from V and 0 bases from J, the junction contained 8 bases not matched to a gene. Germline V lookup: CDR1 KGHSH, CDR2 LQKENI. The CDR3 sequence is 17 residues long. In DNA, the CDR3 is TGTGCCAGCTCGCCGGGGGGACCTAACTCTGGGGCCAACGTCCTGACTTTC. Translating gives CASSPGGPNSGANVLTF.

This clonotype was seen more than once but under ten times. This beta chain came through as a stray read in a library set up for alpha chains, and its size says little. This chain uses TRBV4-1 with TRBJ2-1; possibly TRBD1 or TRBD2 for D (5 bases each). The CDR3 sequence is 16 residues long. Germline V gene sequence: CDR1 MGHRA, CDR2 YSYEKL. The germline V and J ends were trimmed by 4 bases and 6 bases, with 19 bases remaining between them. The CDR3 reads CASSLRDGVGVNEQFF. The CDR3 DNA sequence: TGCGCCAGCAGCCTTCGGGATGGCGTGGGGGTCAATGAGCAGTTCTTC.

This clonotype was seen many times. This beta chain is an unintended read in a library built for alpha chains; its size means little. The chain uses TRBV5-5 and TRBJ2-7; the D is unclear. Deletions cut 2 bases from V and 5 bases from J, with 17 bases between. Germline V gene data show CDR1 as SGHKS and CDR2 as YYEKEE (reference sequence). The CDR3 is 15 residues long. The CDR3 DNA reads TGTGCCAGCAGCTTCGCCCCCGGGCGAATCGACGAGCAGTACTTC. It is translated as CASSFAPGRIDEQYF.

This clonotype was detected ten times or more. Within a library made for alpha chains, this beta chain is off target, and its count is uninformative. This chain uses TRBV6-5 with TRBJ1-5; the D gene is possibly TRBD1 (5 bases). This CDR3 is built from 15 residues. V was pared by 4 bases and J by 6 bases, with 16 bases between. Germline CDR1 and CDR2: MNHEY and SVGAGI. Written as DNA, the CDR3 is TGTGCCAGCAGTTCTTTTGGGGGGGGTAGTCAGCCCCAGCATTTT. Its translation: CASSSFGGGSQPQHF.

This clonotype ranks as medium-sized. This beta chain is a stray sequence in a library constructed for alpha chains; its clone size is not meaningful. The J gene is TRBJ2-7, the V gene TRBV12-3 or TRBV12-4; no firm D call. Trimming shortened V by 0 bases and J by 2 bases, and 5 bases separated the two germline ends. There are 13 residues in the CDR3. CDR3 DNA: TGTGCCAGCAGTTTAGCACAAGCCTACGAGCAGTACTTC. This encodes CASSLAQAYEQYF.

By sample fraction, this clonotype is medium-sized. Being off target in a library aimed at alpha chains, this beta chain has a size of little meaning. This chain links TRBV7-2 with TRBJ1-6; D remains ambiguous. V lost 3 bases, J lost 4 bases, and 10 bases lay in between. The CDR3 spans 15 residues. The germline CDR1 and CDR2 sequences are SGHTA and FQGNSA. Here the CDR3 reads CASSFGNQYNSPLHF. The CDR3 DNA reads as TGTGCCAGCAGCTTTGGAAATCAGTATAATTCACCCCTCCACTTT.

This clonotype came up many times. This beta chain lies outside the target of a library built for alpha chains; its clone size means little. The CDR3 region is CASSPETGLGSPLHF. CDR3 in DNA: TGTGCCAGCAGCCCAGAGACAGGGTTAGGATCACCCCTCCACTTT. V and J are TRBV7-9 and TRBJ1-6, with 7 bases lining up with TRBD1. The V segment lost 5 bases and the J segment 10 bases; nucleotides outside the gene matches: 11. The CDR3 is 15 amino acids. Germline CDR1 SEHNR, CDR2 FQNEAQ (reference sequence).

This clonotype is categorized as medium-sized. This beta chain slipped into a library made for alpha chains as a stray read, so its size is not meaningful. This chain connects TRBV6-1 to TRBJ2-4; the D is unclear. CDR1 MNHNS and CDR2 SASEGT come from the germline V gene. The CDR3 consists of 13 residues. V lost 2 bases, J lost 7 bases, and 9 bases lay in between. The CDR3 region is CASSEMAFNIQYF. CDR3 in DNA: TGTGCCAGCAGTGAAATGGCCTTTAACATTCAGTACTTC.

This clonotype was seen repeatedly, ten times or more. A library prepared for alpha chains yielded this beta chain as an off-target read; its size is of little meaning. This chain connects TRBV5-1 to TRBJ2-7; unclear D gene. Germline loops: CDR1 SGHRS, CDR2 YFSETQ. CDR3 size: 12 residues. V lost 4 bases and J 2 bases, leaving 7 bases between the germline ends. Here the CDR3 DNA reads TGCGCCAGCAGCCCAACTACCTACGAGCAGTACTTC. Protein: CASSPTTYEQYF.

This clonotype was seen at least ten times. A library prepared for alpha chains yielded this beta chain as an off-target read; its size is of little meaning. The V gene is TRBV7-3, the J gene TRBJ2-5; D gene unclear. Per the germline V gene, CDR1 is SGHTA and CDR2 is FQGTGA. The V gene lost 1 base and the J gene lost 0 bases, with 6 bases spanning the gap. The CDR3 covers 14 residues. The CDR3 DNA reads as TGTGCCAGCAGCTTAAGCCGGGACCAAGAGACCCAGTACTTC. This gives the protein CASSLSRDQETQYF.

Judged by abundance, this clonotype is medium-sized (0.01 to 0.1%). This beta chain is a stray read from a library made for alpha chains; its abundance is not meaningful. The V call is TRBV7-9, the J call TRBJ2-1; 11 bases map to TRBD2. In germline, CDR1 is SEHNR, CDR2 FQNEAQ (reference sequence). The CDR3 contains 15 residues. V dropped 2 bases and J dropped 6; count of bases not matched to a gene: 3. This chain's CDR3 is CASSLLAGGLNEQFF. In DNA, the CDR3 is TGTGCCAGCAGCTTACTAGCGGGAGGTCTCAATGAGCAGTTCTTC.

This clonotype appeared many times. This beta chain slipped into a library made for alpha chains as a stray read, so its size is not meaningful. The chain links TRBV20-1 to TRBJ2-7, with D perhaps assigned TRBD1 or TRBD2 (5 bases each). The CDR3 spans 14 residues. Per the germline V gene, CDR1 is DFQATT and CDR2 is SNEGSKA (reference sequence). Between the trimmed V and J ends, which lost 4 bases and 6 bases, there was a span of 19 bases. The CDR3 here is CSANPGRGTGEQYF. The CDR3, as DNA: TGCAGTGCTAACCCGGGACGGGGCACTGGCGAGCAGTACTTC.

This clonotype appeared many times. This beta chain appears as a stray read in a library generated for alpha chains; its size is not informative. V gene TRBV4-1 combines with J gene TRBJ2-7; D is undetermined. CDR3 length: 11 residues. Germline V gives CDR1 MGHRA, CDR2 YSYEKL. Trimming stripped 6 bases from V and 7 bases from J, with 10 bases between. The CDR3 is CASSPTGEQYF. In DNA form, the CDR3 reads TGCGCCAGCAGTCCAACGGGTGAGCAGTACTTC.

This clonotype appeared many times. This beta chain appears as a stray read in a library generated for alpha chains; its size is not informative. The chain uses TRBV12-3 or TRBV12-4 and TRBJ2-4; 8 positions match TRBD1. With 6 bases clipped from V and 4 bases from J, the junction kept 8 bases outside the gene matches. This CDR3 has 15 residues. Here the CDR3 DNA reads TGTGCCAGCAGCGTTATTGGGGACAGGAAAAACATTCAGTACTTC. Its protein is CASSVIGDRKNIQYF.

At least ten counts were recorded for this clonotype. For a library built for alpha chains, this beta chain is a stray read; little rests on its size. The chain uses TRBV18 and TRBJ2-1; D perhaps matches TRBD2 (6 bases). The CDR3 runs to 14 residues. Germline V gene sequence: CDR1 KGHSH, CDR2 LQKENI. The V end was cut by 4 bases, the J end by 6 bases, with 13 bases between. Here the CDR3 reads CASSLISGPNEQFF. The CDR3 region has the DNA TGTGCCAGCTCACTGATTAGCGGACCCAATGAGCAGTTCTTC.

This clonotype qualifies as medium-sized. This beta chain is an off-target read within a library intended for alpha chains, so its frequency means little. The chain carries TRBV9 and TRBJ2-1, with 7 bases matching TRBD2. This CDR3 is built from 16 residues. V was pared by 0 bases and J by 0 bases, with 3 bases of the junction left unmatched. Germline loops: CDR1 SGDLS, CDR2 YYNGEE. This CDR3 reads CASSVGGRASYNEQFF. The CDR3 region has the DNA TGTGCCAGCAGCGTAGGAGGGAGGGCCTCCTACAATGAGCAGTTCTTC.

This clonotype was counted ten times or more. The library was built for alpha chains, so this beta chain is an off-target read and its size means little. The J gene is TRBJ2-7, the V gene TRBV7-2; 8 bases match TRBD2. The CDR3 has 13 amino acids. J lost 6 bases, V lost 6 bases, and 7 bases had no gene match. CDR1 is SGHTA and CDR2 is FQGNSA in the germline V gene. CDR3 region: CASSSGLDREQYF. The CDR3 nucleotides are TGTGCCAGCAGTTCGGGACTAGACCGCGAGCAGTACTTC.

In its sample, this clonotype was seen a few times. The size of this beta chain means little, since it is a stray read in a library made for alpha chains. The chain is built from TRBV5-1 and TRBJ2-7; D is unclear. This CDR3 is 14 amino acids long. The V and J ends lost 1 base and 3 bases respectively, with 11 bases between them. Germline V gene sequence: CDR1 SGHRS, CDR2 YFSETQ. The CDR3 coding sequence is TGCGCCAGCAGCTTGTCGGGCAGTTACTACGAGCAGTACTTC. As protein: CASSLSGSYYEQYF.

This clonotype was seen many times. This beta chain lies outside the target of a library built for alpha chains; its clone size means little. The genes are TRBV25-1 and TRBJ1-1, with a weak D call TRBD1 (5 bases). This CDR3 region has 15 residues. Germline CDR1 MGHDK, CDR2 SYGVNS. V lost 1 base to trimming and J lost 7 bases, with 16 bases between them. The CDR3: CASSEWGTRIGEAFF. The CDR3 bases are TGTGCCAGCAGTGAATGGGGCACGAGGATAGGTGAAGCTTTCTTT.

By its share, this clonotype is medium-sized. This beta chain lies outside the target of a library built for alpha chains; its clone size means little. The V gene is TRBV5-1, the J gene TRBJ2-2; D is perhaps TRBD1 (5 bases). V lost 2 bases and J 4 bases, leaving 6 bases between the germline ends. The CDR3 runs to 13 residues. Per the germline V gene, CDR1 is SGHRS and CDR2 is YFSETQ. The DNA for the CDR3 is TGCGCCAGCAGCTTCGACAGCACCGGGGAGCTGTTTTTT. This gives the protein CASSFDSTGELFF.

This clonotype was found many times. This beta chain came through as a stray read in a library set up for alpha chains, and its size says little. V and J are TRBV20-1 and TRBJ1-2, with a tentative D call TRBD1 (5 bases). Per germline, CDR1 DFQATT and CDR2 SNEGSKA (reference sequence). The CDR3 sequence is 14 residues long. The germline V and J ends were trimmed by 5 bases and 2 bases, with 15 bases remaining between them. The CDR3 region is CSAGWGRANYGYTF. The CDR3 nucleotides read TGCAGTGCTGGGTGGGGCAGGGCCAACTATGGCTACACCTTC.

This clonotype was recorded at least ten times. With the library built for alpha chains, this beta chain is off target and its frequency is not meaningful. This rearrangement joins TRBV28 to TRBJ2-7, with 10 bases identical to TRBD1. Germline V CDR1 and CDR2: MDHEN, SYDVKM. This CDR3 region has 14 residues. The V gene end was trimmed by 7 bases and the J gene end by 2 bases; junction bases not matched to a gene: 5. The chain's CDR3 is CASTRDRGTYEQYF. In nucleotides, the CDR3 is TGTGCCAGCACCCGGGACAGGGGTACCTACGAGCAGTACTTC.

This clonotype has a count of ten or more. A library made for alpha chains picked up this beta chain off target, so its size means little. This sequence joins TRBV30 and TRBJ2-2; the D gene is possibly TRBD2 (6 bases). The CDR3 loop spans 17 amino acids. Per the germline V gene, CDR1 is GTSNPN and CDR2 is SVGIG (reference sequence). Trimming removed 0 bases from V and 4 bases from J, with 18 bases in between. Written as DNA, the CDR3 is TGTGCCTGGAGTGTACAGGTCGGAGGGACCTCCACCGGGGAGCTGTTTTTT. Translation: CAWSVQVGGTSTGELFF. The entire variable domain, with the rest obtained from reference TRBV30 and TRBJ2-2, is as follows: SQTIHQWPATLVQPVGSPLSLECTVEGTSNPNLYWYRQAAGRGLQLLFYSVGIGQISSEVPQNLSASRPQDRQFILSSKKLLLSDSGFYLCAWSVQVGGTSTGELFFGEGSRLTVL.

This clonotype qualifies as medium-sized. Within a library made for alpha chains, this beta chain is off target, and its count is uninformative. The V and J genes are TRBV14 and TRBJ2-1; a weak D match, TRBD2 (6 bases). The CDR3 loop spans 15 amino acids. Trimming removed 2 bases at V and 2 bases at J, with 10 bases between. Germline loops: CDR1 SGHDN, CDR2 FVKESK. The CDR3 DNA is TGTGCCAGCAGCCAACTACTAGCTGCCTACAATGAGCAGTTCTTC. Residues: CASSQLLAAYNEQFF.

This clonotype was counted at least ten times. This beta chain is an unintended read in a library built for alpha chains; its size means little. The chain uses TRBV28 and TRBJ2-5, with D hard to call. There are 17 residues in the CDR3. Germline CDR1 is MDHEN and CDR2 is SYDVKM. Trimming took 6 bases from V and 2 from J, leaving 22 bases between them. CDR3 nucleotides: TGTGCCAGCAGCCACACTTCATTGTTGGGGTATCAAGAGACCCAGTACTTC. It encodes CASSHTSLLGYQETQYF.

This clonotype was seen at least ten times. This beta chain is an unintended read in a library built for alpha chains; its size means little. This chain links TRBV20-1 with TRBJ2-1, with TRBD2 identical over 11 bases. The V segment lost 1 base and the J segment 9 bases; nucleotides outside the gene matches: 5. The CDR3 spans 14 residues. Per germline, CDR1 DFQATT and CDR2 SNEGSKA (reference sequence). The CDR3, as DNA: TGCAGTGCTAGAGGAACTAGCGGGAGTAGTGAGCAGTTCTTC. This translates into CSARGTSGSSEQFF.